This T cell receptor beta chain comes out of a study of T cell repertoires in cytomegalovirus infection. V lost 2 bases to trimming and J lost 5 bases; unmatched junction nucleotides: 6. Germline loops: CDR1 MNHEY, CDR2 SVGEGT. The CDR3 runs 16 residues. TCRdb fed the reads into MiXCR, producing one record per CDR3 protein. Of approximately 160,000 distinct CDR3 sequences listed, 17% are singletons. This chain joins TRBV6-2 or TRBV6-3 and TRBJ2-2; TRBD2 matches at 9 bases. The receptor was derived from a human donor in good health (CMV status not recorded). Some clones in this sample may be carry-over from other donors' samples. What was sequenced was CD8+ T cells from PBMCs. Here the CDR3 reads CASSYGRLAGTGELFF. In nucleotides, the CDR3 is TGTGCCAGCAGTTACGGGAGGCTAGCGGGGACCGGGGAGCTGTTTTTT.